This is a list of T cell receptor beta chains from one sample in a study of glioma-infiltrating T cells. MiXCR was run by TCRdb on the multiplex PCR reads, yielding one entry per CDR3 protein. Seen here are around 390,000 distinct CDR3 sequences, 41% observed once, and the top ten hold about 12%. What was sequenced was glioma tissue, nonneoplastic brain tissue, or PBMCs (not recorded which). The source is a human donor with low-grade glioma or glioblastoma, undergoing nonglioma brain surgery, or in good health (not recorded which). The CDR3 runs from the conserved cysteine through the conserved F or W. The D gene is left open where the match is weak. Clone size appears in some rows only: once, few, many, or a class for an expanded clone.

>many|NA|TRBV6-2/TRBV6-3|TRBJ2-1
TGTGCCAGCAGTCGACCTGAAACGGTCTACGACAATGAGCAGTTCTTC
CASSRPETVYDNEQFF
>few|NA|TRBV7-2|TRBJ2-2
TGTGCCAGCACCTTCACCGGGGAGCTGTTTTTT
CASTFTGELFF
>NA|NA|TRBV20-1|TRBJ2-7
TGCAGTGCTAGAAAAAGGACAGATTACGAGCAGTACTTC
CSARKRTDYEQYF
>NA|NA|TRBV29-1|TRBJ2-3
TGCAGCGTGGTGGCATCCGCCACAGATACGCAGTATTTT
CSVVASATDTQYF
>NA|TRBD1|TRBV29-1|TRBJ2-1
TGCAGCGTTGAAGATAAGGCAGGGGGCGATGAGCAGTTCTTC
CSVEDKAGGDEQFF
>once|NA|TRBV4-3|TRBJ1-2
TGCGCCAGCAGCCAAGATCCGGGTATTAACTATGGCTACACCTTC
CASSQDPGINYGYTF
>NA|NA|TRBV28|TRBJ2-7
TGTGCCAGCAGTTTGGGGGGCAGGGGGTCCTACGAGCAGTACTTC
CASSLGGRGSYEQYF
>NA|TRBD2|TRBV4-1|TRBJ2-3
TGCGCCAGCAGCCAAGATGGGGCTAGCGGGACCTCGGATACGCAGTATTTT
CASSQDGASGTSDTQYF
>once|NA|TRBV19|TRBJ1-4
TGTGCCAGTACCAAACGCCGGACGGGTCCTGATGAAAAACTGTTTTTT
CASTKRRTGPDEKLFF
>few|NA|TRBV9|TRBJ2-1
TGTGCCAGCAGCGGGGCGGTCTACAATGAGCAGTTCTTC
CASSGAVYNEQFF
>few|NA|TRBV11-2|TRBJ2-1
TGTGCCAGCAGCATGCTTGTGGCCTACAATGAGCAGTTCTTC
CASSMLVAYNEQFF
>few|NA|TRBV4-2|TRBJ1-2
TGTGCCAGCAGCCAAGTCGACAGCGATGGTGGCTACACCTTC
CASSQVDSDGGYTF
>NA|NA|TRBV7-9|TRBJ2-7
TGTGCCAGCAGCTTAGACCAGGGATCCTACGAGGAGTACTTC
CASSLDQGSYEEYF
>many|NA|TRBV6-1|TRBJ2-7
TGTGCCAGCAGTGAAGGGGGTAGCTCCTACGAGCAGTACTTC
CASSEGGSSYEQYF
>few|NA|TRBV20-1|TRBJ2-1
TGCAGTGCTAGAGATCCTTTCGCCCGGAGCTCCTACAATGAGCAGTTCTTC
CSARDPFARSSYNEQFF
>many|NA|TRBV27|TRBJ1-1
TGTGCCAGCAGTTTAATGGGGGGCTACTTTGAAGCTTTCTTT
CASSLMGGYFEAFF
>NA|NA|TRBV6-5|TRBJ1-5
TGTGCCAGCAGTTACTCACAGGGAACGCATCAGCCCCAGCATTTT
CASSYSQGTHQPQHF
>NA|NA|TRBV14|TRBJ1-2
TGTGCCAGCAGCCCGCATGGGGTCAGTCCTACCTTTGACTATGGCTACACCTTC
CASSPHGVSPTFDYGYTF
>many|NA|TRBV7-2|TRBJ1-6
TGTGCCAGCAGCTTAGTTGGCCTTAATTCACCCCTCCACTTT
CASSLVGLNSPLHF
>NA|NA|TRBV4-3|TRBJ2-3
TGCGCCAGCAGCCAACCAGGACAAGGGGAAGATACGCAGTATTTT
CASSQPGQGEDTQYF
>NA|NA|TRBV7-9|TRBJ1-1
TGTGCCAGCAGCTTTTCGGTGAACACTGAATCTTTCTTT
CASSFSVNTESFF
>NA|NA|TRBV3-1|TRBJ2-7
TGTGCCAGCAGCCCTACGAATAACGAGCAGTACTTC
CASSPTNNEQYF
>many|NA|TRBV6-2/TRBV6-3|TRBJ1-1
TGTGCCAGCAGCCGCACAGGGATGCCTGAAGCTTTCTTT
CASSRTGMPEAFF
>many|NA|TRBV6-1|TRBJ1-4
TGTGCCAGCAGTGAACAGGGTTTTGAAAAACTGTTTTTT
CASSEQGFEKLFF